The rows below give T cell receptor beta chains drawn from one sample of a study of identical twins. TCRdb passed the 5' RACE reads through MiXCR, listing each CDR3 protein once. The data show about 520,000 distinct CDR3 sequences, less than 25% seen once. In addition, the sample was reused for a study of T cells expressing NK-cell markers.

The source material was CD4+ T cells sorted from blood. The origin of the receptors is a woman aged 18 to 35 in good health. Both conserved end residues are part of each CDR3.

14	TRBV6-1	TRBJ2-5	CASRDRGGEETQYF
15	TRBV27	TRBJ2-2	CASSFSPQDGEKLFF
14	TRBV10-3	TRBJ1-1	CAISAGQGGTEAFF
13	TRBV29-1	TRBJ2-2	CSVRLKYTGELFF
12	TRBV10-2	TRBJ2-3	CASSESSTTQYF
15	TRBV7-9	TRBJ2-7	CASSSIYPGGDEQYF
18	TRBV6-5	TRBJ2-3	CASSYSAPGLGGADTQYF
14	TRBV5-1	TRBJ2-1	CASLVGSGDNEQFF
15	TRBV15	TRBJ2-1	CATSRVAKSYNEQFF
14	TRBV19	TRBJ2-7	CASSIAAGGFEQYF
15	TRBV7-6	TRBJ1-1	CASSLGGGLNTEAFF
14	TRBV5-6	TRBJ2-7	CASSSPGQLYEQYF
14	TRBV20-1	TRBJ2-1	CSAHRGARGNEQFF
20	TRBV11-2	TRBJ2-3	CASRSRVERGGSRATDTQYF
14	TRBV30	TRBJ2-5	CAWSVQTARETQYF
11	TRBV29-1	TRBJ1-4	CSGQSGEKLFF
14	TRBV12-3/TRBV12-4	TRBJ2-5	CASSYQVSEETQYF
15	TRBV5-1	TRBJ2-1	CASSLGLAGYNEQFF
13	TRBV20-1	TRBJ2-5	CSAGRTVRETQYF
12	TRBV5-6	NA	CASSLDGGTQYF
16	TRBV7-2	TRBJ2-1	CASSRSTGSSYNEQFF
14	TRBV12-3/TRBV12-4	TRBJ1-4	CASSPGQGEEKLFF
17	TRBV27	TRBJ2-3	CASSSPTNRLLADTQYF
16	TRBV20-1	TRBJ2-2	CSARDGGRGVAGELFF
12	TRBV25-1	TRBJ2-1	CASSEYTNEQFF
15	TRBV7-9	TRBJ2-7	CASSLRGVLSYEQYF
12	TRBV6-6	TRBJ1-2	CASSYQEYGYTF
16	TRBV10-3	TRBJ2-2	CAISSGTSGANGELFF
11	TRBV29-1	TRBJ1-1	CSAKGDSEAFF
15	TRBV18	TRBJ2-7	CASSQGSSGSYEQYF
14	TRBV20-1	TRBJ2-7	CSARGDRVHYEQYF
16	TRBV4-2	TRBJ1-6	CASSQDAGRDNSPLHF
19	TRBV6-5	TRBJ2-6	CASSYLFRGRGSGANVLTF
16	TRBV7-9	TRBJ2-2	CASSLTRKGSTGELFF
14	TRBV20-1	TRBJ2-2	CSAHPGGESGELFF
18	TRBV4-3	TRBJ2-2	CASSLRGQGNANTGELFF
14	TRBV30	TRBJ1-5	CAWTDRHLGQPQHF
14	TRBV7-2	TRBJ2-7	CASSLDAGSYEQYF
11	TRBV2	TRBJ2-7	CASSGVDEQYF
14	TRBV20-1	TRBJ2-7	CSGTGTGTPYEQYF
14	TRBV7-9	TRBJ2-7	CASSTYRGNYEQYF
16	TRBV25-1	TRBJ2-5	CASSDLQGWPQETQYF
14	TRBV5-1	TRBJ2-2	CATATGTNTGELFF
13	TRBV20-1	TRBJ1-2	CSAPRPGLYGYTF
13	TRBV5-6	TRBJ2-1	CASSLAAAHEQFF
14	TRBV12-3/TRBV12-4	TRBJ1-2	CASTSGLLIYGYTF
12	TRBV12-3/TRBV12-4	TRBJ1-1	CASSLSAGGAFF
14	TRBV21-1	TRBJ2-7	CAGPRRPRSYEQYF
14	TRBV29-1	TRBJ2-1	CSFLRPPTYNEQFF
17	TRBV4-3	TRBJ2-3	CASSQGASAGVLDTQYF
18	TRBV7-3	TRBJ2-1	CASSLLGQGTGPYNEQFF
12	TRBV12-3/TRBV12-4	TRBJ2-2	CASSVRGGELFF
15	TRBV5-1	TRBJ2-3	CASSRQGFETDTQYF
15	TRBV4-2	TRBJ2-1	CASSQVWEGANEQFF
16	TRBV6-1	TRBJ2-1	CASSPTSGSSYNEQFF
14	TRBV5-1	TRBJ2-3	CASSFVGSTDTQYF
14	TRBV29-1	TRBJ2-2	CSGKQGANTGELFF
15	TRBV9	TRBJ2-7	CASSVGGTGKYEQYF
14	TRBV2	TRBJ2-7	CASSAGQVIYEQYF
15	TRBV30	TRBJ2-6	CAWSEGNSGANVLTF